This T cell receptor (beta chain) was recorded in a study of blood T cell repertoires in COVID-19. The CDR3 is made up of 14 amino acids. Deletions cut 3 bases from V and 2 bases from J, with 11 bases between. The V gene's germline CDR1 is MNHEY and CDR2 SMNVEV (reference sequence). In the authors' workflow: Using reference gene primer amplification, nucleated cell counts were estimated. TCRdb keeps only in-frame clones here, not all; method: immunoSEQ multiplex PCR. The V and J calls and the clone size are those of that table, but D and trimming were determined from the DNA. Among about 42,000 clones, 87% were seen once, and the ten largest hold 23%.

The TCR comes from a woman of 80 years or more in a cohort sampled during active or convalescent COVID-19. V usage is TRBV27 and J usage is TRBJ2-7; TRBD2 is a possible D gene (5 bases). Sequenced sample: peripheral blood. The CDR3 DNA reads as TGTGCCAGCAGTTTCTCGGGGAATACCTACGAGCAGTACTTC. This translates into CASSFSGNTYEQYF.